What follows is one T cell receptor (beta chain) and its context. Its antigen is unknown. This sample stems from a study of somatic mutations in cytotoxic T cells in rheumatoid arthritis. Study outcomes and limitations: Patients with rheumatoid arthritis, but not healthy controls, had CD8+ clonality that increased with age. A single CD8+ clone exceeded 20% of CD8+ cells in about an eighth of the roughly 65 patients. Levels of CD8+ T-cell clonality in rheumatoid arthritis patients were statistically indistinguishable from those seen in age-matched healthy controls, with no significant difference.

The assay was immunoSEQ multiplex PCR, and TCRdb's table has in-frame clones only and misses some. Of 10,000 to 12,000 clones listed, 77% were seen once; the top ten hold about 22%. Separation of CD4+ and CD8+ cells was performed by positive magnetic bead selection, and purity was verified by flow cytometry. V lost 2 bases and J 6 bases, leaving 12 bases between the germline ends. The CDR3 is 14 residues long. Germline loops: CDR1 MNHEY, CDR2 SMNVEV (reference sequence). The rearrangement links TRBV27 to TRBJ2-3; D perhaps matches TRBD2 (5 bases). Sequencing was performed on CD8+ T cells sorted from blood. This sequence originates from a man between 45 and 60 years old in good health. The CDR3 sequence is CASSLGGLADTQYF. CDR3 nucleotide sequence: TGTGCCAGCAGTTTAGGAGGATTGGCGGATACGCAGTATTTT.